This T cell receptor (beta chain) was captured in a study of cytomegalovirus exposure and HLA in healthy donors. The PCR employed 60 Vbeta primers together with 13 Jbeta primers. Sequenced by immunoSEQ multiplex PCR; TCRdb stores in-frame clones only, minus some. In the table there are roughly 100,000 clones, about an eighth of which are singletons. Germline loops: CDR1 SGHVS, CDR2 FNYEAQ. The CDR3 consists of 19 residues. V lost 6 bases, J lost 0 bases, and 21 bases lay in between. Notes on the study in general: Because they were indistinguishable, some V segments, including TRBV6-2 and TRBV6-3, were excluded. TCR beta chains numbering 164 were designated cytomegalovirus-associated.

Only a few counts were recorded for this clone. Its antigen is as yet unknown. The sequencing sample was made of PBMCs. V is TRBV7-6 and J is TRBJ2-6; D possibly corresponds to TRBD1 (6 bases). The origin of this receptor is a man between 35 and 55 years old in good health and CMV-seropositive. The CDR3: CASSRIRGSKSSGANVLTF. The CDR3 nucleotides are TGTGCCAGCAGTCGAATTAGGGGGAGCAAGAGCTCTGGGGCCAACGTCCTGACTTTC.